Reported below is one T cell receptor (beta chain). The sample comes from a study of control samples from healthy donors and cancer patients. Germline loops: CDR1 LNHDA, CDR2 SQIVND (reference sequence). V was shortened by 9 bases and J by 0 bases, with 15 bases between the two germline ends. The CDR3 loop spans 14 amino acids. Here immunoSEQ multiplex PCR was the method, and the copy in TCRdb shows in-frame clones only, minus some. The sample holds over 50,000 clones, around 95% seen once. V usage is TRBV19 and J usage is TRBJ2-7; weak D call: TRBD2 (6 bases). This clonotype originated in a woman aged 18-35 years in good health. Sequencing used blood. For the CDR3, the DNA is TGTGCCAGAGATCAGGCGGGAAGCTCCTACGAGCAGTACTTC. Translation gives CARDQAGSSYEQYF.